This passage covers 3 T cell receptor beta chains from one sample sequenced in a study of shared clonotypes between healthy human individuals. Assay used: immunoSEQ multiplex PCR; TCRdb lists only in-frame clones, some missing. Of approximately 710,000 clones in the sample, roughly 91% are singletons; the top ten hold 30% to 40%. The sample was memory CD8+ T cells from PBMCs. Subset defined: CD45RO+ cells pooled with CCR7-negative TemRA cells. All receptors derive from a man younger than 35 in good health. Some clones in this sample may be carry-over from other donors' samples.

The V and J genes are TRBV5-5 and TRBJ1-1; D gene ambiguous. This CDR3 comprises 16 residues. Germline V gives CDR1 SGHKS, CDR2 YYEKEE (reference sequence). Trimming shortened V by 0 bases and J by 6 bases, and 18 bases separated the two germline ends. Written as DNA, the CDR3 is TGTGCCAGCAGCTTGGACACGATCAGCAGTCCATCTGAAGCTTTCTTT. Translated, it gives CASSLDTISSPSEAFF.

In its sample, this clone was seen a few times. The CDR3 sequence: CATGTANTEAFF. In DNA form, the CDR3 reads TGTGCCACAGGGACAGCCAACACTGAAGCTTTCTTT. V is TRBV19 and J is TRBJ1-1; 7 bases map to TRBD1. The germline V gene encodes CDR1 LNHDA and CDR2 SQIVND (reference sequence). The trim removed 10 bases at V and 2 bases at J, leaving 4 bases unmatched. The CDR3 contains 12 residues.

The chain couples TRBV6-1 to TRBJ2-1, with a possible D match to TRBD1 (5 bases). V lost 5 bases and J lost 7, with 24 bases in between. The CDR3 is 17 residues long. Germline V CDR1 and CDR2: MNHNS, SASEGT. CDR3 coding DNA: TGTGCCAGCAGTCAAGTGATCAGGGCCTCGTTAGGGAATGAGCAGTTCTTC. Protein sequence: CASSQVIRASLGNEQFF.